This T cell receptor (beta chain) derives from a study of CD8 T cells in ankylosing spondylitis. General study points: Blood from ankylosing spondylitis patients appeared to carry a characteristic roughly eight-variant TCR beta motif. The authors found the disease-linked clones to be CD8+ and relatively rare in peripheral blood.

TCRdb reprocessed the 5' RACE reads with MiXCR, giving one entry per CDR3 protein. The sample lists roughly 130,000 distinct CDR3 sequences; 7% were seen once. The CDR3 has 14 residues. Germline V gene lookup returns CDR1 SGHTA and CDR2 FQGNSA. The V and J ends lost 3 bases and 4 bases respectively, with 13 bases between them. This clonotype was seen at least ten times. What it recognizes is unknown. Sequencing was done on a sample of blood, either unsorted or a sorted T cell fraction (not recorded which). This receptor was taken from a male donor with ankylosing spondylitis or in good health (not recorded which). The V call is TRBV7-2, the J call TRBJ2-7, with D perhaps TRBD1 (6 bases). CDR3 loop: CASSFSRGAYEQYF. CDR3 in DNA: TGTGCCAGCAGCTTTTCCAGGGGCGCGTACGAGCAGTACTTC.